The 7 T cell receptor beta chains below were found in one sample sequenced in a study of regulatory T cells in long-lasting Graves disease. The sample's time point: newly diagnosed GD, antithyroid drugs for less than 3 months. The TCR library was made from RNA extracted from PBMCs. Both iRepertoire HTBI primers and Arm-PCR of CDR3 regions were used to build the TCR beta libraries. TCRdb passed the multiplex PCR reads through MiXCR, listing each CDR3 protein once. The sample consists of approximately 400,000 distinct CDR3 sequences, roughly 10% of them appearing once. These data were likewise used in another study, on T cells in Graves' hyperthyroidism and ophthalmopathy.

The sample consisted of peripheral blood mononuclear cells (PBMCs), taken at new diagnosis, from a patient treated with antithyroid drugs. These receptors originate from a woman under 30 with Graves disease.

This clonotype turned up a few times. This chain uses TRBV7-3 with TRBJ2-1, with 10 bases aligning to TRBD2. CDR3 size: 17 residues. Looked up from germline, CDR1 is SGHTA and CDR2 is FQGTGA. V trimming: 5 bases; J trimming: 0 bases; junction bases outside the gene matches: 7. The CDR3, as DNA: TGTGCCAGCAGCACCCAGAGCGGGGGGGGCTCCTACAATGAGCAGTTCTTC. It yields the protein CASSTQSGGGSYNEQFF.

This clonotype was observed many times. The rearrangement links TRBV6-1 to TRBJ1-1; weak D call: TRBD1 (6 bases). Trimming left V 9 bases short and J 1 base short, with 12 bases between. CDR1 is MNHNS and CDR2 is SASEGT in the germline V gene. The CDR3 is 13 amino acids. The CDR3 loop is CASALGQNTEAFF. CDR3 nucleotides: TGTGCCAGTGCACTGGGACAGAACACTGAAGCTTTCTTT.

This clonotype occurred many times. The chain recombines TRBV28 with TRBJ2-2; TRBD2 might be the D (5 bases). Trimming cost V 2 bases and J 4 bases, with 8 bases left between them. This CDR3 is built from 14 residues. From germline, CDR1 is MDHEN and CDR2 SYDVKM. The CDR3 DNA follows: TGTGCCAGCAGTTTAATAGGGAGCACCGGGGAGCTGTTTTTT. Protein: CASSLIGSTGELFF.

The chain employs TRBV5-4 and TRBJ2-3, with TRBD2 identical over 7 bases. The CDR3 is 15 residues long. V lost 0 bases and J lost 3; bases outside the gene matches: 4. From germline, CDR1 is SGHNT and CDR2 YYREEE (reference sequence). As DNA, the CDR3 is TGTGCCAGCAGCTTGGTGGTGGGACTAACAGATACGCAGTATTTT. This encodes CASSLVVGLTDTQYF. The full variable domain, rest sourced from reference TRBV5-4 and TRBJ2-3, is ETGVTQSPTHLIKTRGQQVTLRCSSQSGHNTVSWYQQALGQGPQFIFQYYREEENGRGNFPPRFSGLQFPNYSSELNVNALELDDSALYLCASSLVVGLTDTQYFGPGTRLTVL.

This clonotype showed up many times. V is TRBV10-3 and J is TRBJ1-5; D gene ambiguous. CDR1 ENHRY and CDR2 SYGVKD come from the germline V gene. The CDR3 has 14 residues. V was clipped by 0 bases and J by 1 base, with 4 bases between them. The CDR3, as DNA: TGTGCCATCAGTGAGTCGGCCAGCAATCAGCCCCAGCATTTT. As protein: CAISESASNQPQHF.

This clonotype was counted many times. CDR3 nucleotide sequence: TGTGCCAGCAAACAGATGAAGGAGCTGTTTTTT. Its protein product is CASKQMKELFF. This rearrangement joins TRBV2 to TRBJ2-2; D gene uncertain. V was pared by 7 bases and J by 10 bases, with 10 bases between. This CDR3 is 11 amino acids long. Germline CDR1 is SNHLY and CDR2 is FYNNEI. The whole variable domain, filled in from reference TRBV2 and TRBJ2-2, reads EPEVTQTPSHQVTQMGQEVILRCVPISNHLYFYWYRQILGQKVEFLVSFYNNEISEKSEIFDDQFSVERPDGSNFTLKIRSTKLEDSAMYFCASKQMKELFFGEGSRLTVL.

On this clonotype itself: A much larger clone lies one base from this, so it may be a read error. V gene TRBV20-1 combines with J gene TRBJ2-4; 7 nucleotides align to TRBD2. CDR1 DFQATT and CDR2 SNEGSKA come from the germline V gene (reference sequence). The CDR3 runs 12 residues. Trimming took 6 bases from V and 13 from J; bases not matched to a gene: 12. The CDR3: CSAHRAGNEQYF. As DNA, the CDR3 is TGCAGTGCCCATCGAGCGGGAAATGAGCAGTACTTC.